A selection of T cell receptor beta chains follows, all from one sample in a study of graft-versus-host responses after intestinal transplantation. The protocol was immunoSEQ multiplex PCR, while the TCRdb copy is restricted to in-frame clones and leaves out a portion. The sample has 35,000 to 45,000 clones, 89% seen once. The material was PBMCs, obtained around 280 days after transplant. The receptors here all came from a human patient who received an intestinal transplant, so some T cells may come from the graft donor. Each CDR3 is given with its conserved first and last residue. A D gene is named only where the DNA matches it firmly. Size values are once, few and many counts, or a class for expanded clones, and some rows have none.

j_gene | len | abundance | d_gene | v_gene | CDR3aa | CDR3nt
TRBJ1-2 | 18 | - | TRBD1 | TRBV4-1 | CASSQETLSTGSNYGYTF | TGCGCCAGCAGCCAAGAAACGCTGTCGACAGGGTCCAACTATGGCTACACCTTC
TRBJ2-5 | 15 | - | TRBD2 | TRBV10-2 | CASSELLAGSGTQYF | TGCGCCAGCAGTGAGTTACTAGCGGGGTCGGGGACCCAGTACTTC
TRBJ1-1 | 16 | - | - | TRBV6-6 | CASSYGGTGMNTEAFF | TGTGCCAGCAGTTACGGGGGAACAGGAATGAACACTGAAGCTTTCTTT
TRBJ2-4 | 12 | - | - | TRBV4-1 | CASSQDLDIQYF | TGCGCCAGCAGCCAAGATTTGGACATTCAGTACTTC
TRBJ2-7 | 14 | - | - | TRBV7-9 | CASQGSNPSYEQYF | TGTGCCAGCCAGGGATCCAACCCCTCCTACGAGCAGTACTTC
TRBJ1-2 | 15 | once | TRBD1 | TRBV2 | CASSDSGQGNYGYTF | TGTGCCAGCAGTGATTCGGGACAGGGGAACTATGGCTACACCTTC
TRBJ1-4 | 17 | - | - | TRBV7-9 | CASSSSQEGATNEKLFF | TGTGCCAGCAGCTCGTCACAGGAGGGAGCAACTAATGAAAAACTGTTTTTT
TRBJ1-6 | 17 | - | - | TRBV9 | CASSVDGQGDHNSPLHF | TGTGCCAGCAGCGTAGACGGGCAGGGCGATCATAATTCACCCCTCCACTTT
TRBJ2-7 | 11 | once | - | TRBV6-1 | CASSKAYEQYF | TGTGCCAGCAGTAAAGCCTACGAGCAGTACTTC
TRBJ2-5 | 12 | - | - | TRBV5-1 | CARGTPRGTQYF | TGCGCCAGAGGGACTCCCCGAGGGACCCAGTACTTC
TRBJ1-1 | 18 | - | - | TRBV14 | CASSLPHGTDEMNTEAFF | TGTGCCAGCAGCCTGCCACACGGGACGGATGAGATGAACACTGAAGCTTTCTTT
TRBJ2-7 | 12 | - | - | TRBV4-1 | CASSQSSYEQYF | TGCGCCAGCAGCCAGAGCTCCTACGAGCAGTACTTC
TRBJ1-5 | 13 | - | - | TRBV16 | CASSRTWRQPQHF | TGTGCCAGCAGTCGGACGTGGAGGCAGCCCCAGCATTTT
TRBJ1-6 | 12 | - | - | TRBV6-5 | CASSYRGSPLHF | TGTGCCAGCAGTTACAGGGGTTCACCCCTCCACTTT
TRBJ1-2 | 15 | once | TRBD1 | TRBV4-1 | CASSPLGQGNYGYTF | TGCGCCAGCAGCCCCCTCGGACAGGGGAACTATGGCTACACCTTC
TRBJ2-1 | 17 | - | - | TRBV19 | CASSMWSDSRSLNEQFF | TGTGCCAGTAGTATGTGGTCAGACAGCCGGTCCCTAAATGAGCAGTTCTTC
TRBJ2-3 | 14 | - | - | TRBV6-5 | CASSYSYSTDTQYF | TGTGCCAGCAGTTACTCCTACTCCACAGATACGCAGTATTTT
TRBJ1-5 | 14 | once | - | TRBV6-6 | CASRTGGVNQPQHF | TGTGCCAGCAGGACGGGGGGGGTGAATCAGCCCCAGCATTTT